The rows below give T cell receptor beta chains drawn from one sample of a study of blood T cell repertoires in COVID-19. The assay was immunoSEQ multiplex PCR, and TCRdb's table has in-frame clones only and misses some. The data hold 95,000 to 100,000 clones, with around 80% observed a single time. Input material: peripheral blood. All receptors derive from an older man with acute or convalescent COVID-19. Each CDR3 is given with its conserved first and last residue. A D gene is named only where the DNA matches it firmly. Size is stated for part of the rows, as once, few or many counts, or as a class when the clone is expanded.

TGTGCCAGCAGCCAAGAGTGGGGCAGGGTAGAGAATGAGCAGTTCTTC CASSQEWGRVENEQFF TRBV4-2 . . TRBJ2-1
TGTGCCAGCAGCAGAGGGGGTGTCTACGAGCAGTACTTC CASSRGGVYEQYF TRBV5-6 . . TRBJ2-7
TGTGCCAGCGCGAGAGCGGGGCAGTACTTC CASARAGQYF TRBV2 . . TRBJ2-7
TGTGCCAGCACTACGACACCGCGGAGGGGCACAGATACGCAGTATTTT CASTTTPRRGTDTQYF TRBV27 . . TRBJ2-3
TGTGCCAGCAGCTTAGCGCTTGCTAGCGGGGAACATTACTTC CASSLALASGEHYF TRBV7-9 . TRBD2 TRBJ2-4
TGTGCCAGTAGTAGCAGGGACAGATATGAAAAACTGTTTTTT CASSSRDRYEKLFF TRBV19 . TRBD1 TRBJ1-4
TGTGCCAGCAGCCAATACCGAGCCCATGGCTACACCTTC CASSQYRAHGYTF TRBV3-1/TRBV3-2 . . TRBJ1-2
TGTGCCAGCAGTGCAGCCTACAATCAGCCCCAGCATTTT CASSAAYNQPQHF TRBV2 . . TRBJ1-5
TGTGCCAGTAGTATAGATCATAGCGGGAGACGCACCGGGGAGCTGTTTTTT CASSIDHSGRRTGELFF TRBV19 . TRBD2 TRBJ2-2
TGTGCCAGCAGCCAAGAAGGTGAGACTAGCGGGATCACAGATACGCAGTATTTT CASSQEGETSGITDTQYF TRBV4-2 . TRBD2 TRBJ2-3
TGTGCCAGCAGCCCCGACAGGGGGCTTGGGGACACTGAAGCTTTCTTT CASSPDRGLGDTEAFF TRBV6-2/TRBV6-3 . TRBD1 TRBJ1-1
TGTGCCAGCAGCACGTCGGTAGCGGGAGGGCAGAATGAGCAGTTCTTC CASSTSVAGGQNEQFF TRBV7-3 . TRBD2 TRBJ2-1
TGTGCCAGTAGTATGGTGCCTAGGACAGGGGGCTTTAGCAATCAGCCCCAGCATTTT CASSMVPRTGGFSNQPQHF TRBV19 few TRBD1 TRBJ1-5
TGTGCCAGCAGCCTAGCGGGGGACCAAGAGACCCAGTACTTC CASSLAGDQETQYF TRBV13 . TRBD2 TRBJ2-5
TGTGCCAGCAAAGACAGGGCCAGTACTAACACTGAAGCTTTCTTT CASKDRASTNTEAFF TRBV2 . TRBD1 TRBJ1-1
TGTGCCAGCCAACCGACAGGGGGCATTTACGAGCAGTACTTC CASQPTGGIYEQYF TRBV19 . TRBD1 TRBJ2-7
TGTGCCAGCAGCTTGAAAGGGGGCTCCTACAATGAGCAGTTCTTC CASSLKGGSYNEQFF TRBV5-4 . . TRBJ2-1
TGTGCCAGCAGTTCCCAGGACACCCCCTACGAGCAGTACTTC CASSSQDTPYEQYF TRBV27 . . TRBJ2-7
TGTGCCAGCAGCCGCCGAACTACGAACACTGAAGCTTTCTTT CASSRRTTNTEAFF TRBV7-6 . . TRBJ1-1
TGTGCTAGCAGCTTAACGCTAGCGTCGCACAATGAGCAGTTCTTC CASSLTLASHNEQFF TRBV7-7 . . TRBJ2-1
TGTGCCTGGAGTGTACCAGGGACTTGGAGCACTGAAGCTTTCTTT CAWSVPGTWSTEAFF TRBV30 . . TRBJ1-1
TGTGCCAGCATCGGGGGGCACCCCTACAATGAGCAGTTCTTC CASIGGHPYNEQFF TRBV21-1 few . TRBJ2-1
TGTGCCAGCAGCCGAGCGAGCAGGGACAGCGAGCAGTTCTTC CASSRASRDSEQFF TRBV4-2 . TRBD1 TRBJ2-1
TGTGCCAGCAGCTTGGGGCCGGACAGCCCGAACACCGGGGAGCTGTTTTTT CASSLGPDSPNTGELFF TRBV5-4 . . TRBJ2-2
TGCGCCAGCAGTGAGTCACGGGGGGTCTCCTACAATGAGCAGTTCTTC CASSESRGVSYNEQFF TRBV10-1 . TRBD2 TRBJ2-1
TGTGCCAGCAGCCCGACTAGCGGGGGCCGCGTGCAGTACTTC CASSPTSGGRVQYF TRBV6-2/TRBV6-3 . TRBD2 TRBJ2-7
TGCAGCGGAGCGACTAGGCGGACAGATACGCAGTATTTT CSGATRRTDTQYF TRBV29-1 . . TRBJ2-3
TGTGCCAGCGTGACAGCAACTAATGAAAAACTGTTTTTT CASVTATNEKLFF TRBV2 once . TRBJ1-4
TGTGCCAGCAGCAAACAACCGGGACAGGGTACGGAGCAGTACTTC CASSKQPGQGTEQYF TRBV6-4 . TRBD1 TRBJ2-7
TGTGCCAGCAGCCGTACCCGACAGGGACGAGATGGCTACACCTTC CASSRTRQGRDGYTF TRBV14 . TRBD1 TRBJ1-2
TGTGCCAGCAGCTTCCAGGGGAATTCACCCCTCCACTTT CASSFQGNSPLHF TRBV11-3 . . TRBJ1-6